A single count supports the clone carrying this TCR beta chain. Germline lookup yields CDR1 MNHEY and CDR2 SMNVEV (reference sequence). The CDR3 length is 15 residues. V lost 5 bases to trimming and J lost 4 bases; unmatched junction nucleotides: 5. The record originates from a study of blood T cell repertoires in COVID-19. About the study: The United States, Italy and Spain provided the acute and convalescent COVID-19 samples.

The protocol was immunoSEQ multiplex PCR, while the TCRdb copy is restricted to in-frame clones and leaves out a portion. Counted here are around 270,000 clones, approximately 90% occurring once; the ten biggest clones make up about 4.6%. This TCR was recovered from a man aged 35 to 55 with acute or convalescent COVID-19. The chain joins TRBV27 to TRBJ2-1; 10 nucleotides align to TRBD1. Sequences were obtained from peripheral blood. The CDR3 nucleotides are TGTGCCAGCAGTATAGGGACAGGGGTATACAATGAGCAGTTCTTC. Amino acids: CASSIGTGVYNEQFF.